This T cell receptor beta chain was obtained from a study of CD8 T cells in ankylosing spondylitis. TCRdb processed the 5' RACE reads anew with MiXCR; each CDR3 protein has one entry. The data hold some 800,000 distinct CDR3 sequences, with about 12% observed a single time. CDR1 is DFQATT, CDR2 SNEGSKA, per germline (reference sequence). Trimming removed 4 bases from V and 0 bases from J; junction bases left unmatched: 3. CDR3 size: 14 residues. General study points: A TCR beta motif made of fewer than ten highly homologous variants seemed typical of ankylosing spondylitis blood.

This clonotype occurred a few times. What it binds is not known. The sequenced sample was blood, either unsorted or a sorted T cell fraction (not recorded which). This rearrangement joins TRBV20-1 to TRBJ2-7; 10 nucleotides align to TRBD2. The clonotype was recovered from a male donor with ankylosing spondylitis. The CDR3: CSAILAGVSYEQYF. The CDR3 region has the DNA TGCAGTGCTATTCTAGCGGGAGTCTCCTACGAGCAGTACTTC.